A selection of T cell receptor beta chains follows, all from one sample in a study of cytomegalovirus exposure and HLA in healthy donors. Produced via immunoSEQ multiplex PCR; TCRdb's table is partial and in-frame only. The table for this sample gives about 160,000 clones. Sequencing was carried out using PBMCs. These receptor sequences come from a woman aged 55-69 years in good health and CMV-seronegative. CDR3s include the opening cysteine and the closing phenylalanine or tryptophan.

J,V,CDR3
TRBJ2-7,TRBV6-1,CASSGQASSYEQYF
TRBJ2-2,TRBV15,CATSGGFFTGELFF
TRBJ1-6,TRBV5-1,CASSFASGSPKAPLHF
TRBJ1-2,TRBV7-9,CASSSNRGDYGYTF
TRBJ1-1,TRBV18,CASSPMGGPAEAFF
TRBJ1-2,TRBV10-1,CASSDFLNYGYTF
TRBJ1-2,TRBV19,CASSEPGQGWGYTF
TRBJ2-5,TRBV10-3,CAISGVWTSGRRGQETQYF
TRBJ2-2,TRBV7-8,CASSLAASSYTGELFF
TRBJ1-2,TRBV4-2,CASSRGQGSGDYGYTF
TRBJ1-6,TRBV19,CATQTQGRAYNSPLHF
TRBJ2-1,TRBV6-5,CACKSSGLGDEQFF
TRBJ1-6,TRBV4-1,CASSRRPETGNSPLHF
TRBJ2-1,TRBV7-2,CASSLGLAGNNEQFF
TRBJ1-2,TRBV6-5,CASSPGFFYGYGYTF
TRBJ2-7,TRBV5-1,CASSRTSGSLSSYEQYF
TRBJ2-5,TRBV5-5,CASSLGGTGETQYF
TRBJ1-5,TRBV10-2,CASSELVQLDNQPQHF
TRBJ1-3,TRBV19,CASSLTGTRLHSGNTIYF
TRBJ2-1,TRBV19,CASQSPYRGNEQFF
TRBJ2-1,TRBV5-6,CASSLLAGGRNEQFF
TRBJ1-5,TRBV23-1,CASRDRDRRSRPQHF
TRBJ1-5,TRBV19,CASSVGFYQPQHF
TRBJ1-2,TRBV7-9,CASSLSGDYGYTF
TRBJ2-7,TRBV18,CASSPPSSYHEQYF
TRBJ2-2,TRBV18,CASSPRSTTGELFF
TRBJ2-1,TRBV6-6,CASSQDSSSYNEQFF
TRBJ2-7,TRBV2,CASREGDYEQYF
TRBJ1-1,TRBV2,CASSQQGAFTEAFF
TRBJ2-2,TRBV11-2,CASRLTGGAAGELFF
TRBJ1-5,TRBV27,CASSWGGNGDQPQHF
TRBJ1-1,TRBV4-3,CASSRNRATEAFF
TRBJ1-5,TRBV6-9,CASSSDRGNQPQHF
TRBJ2-6,TRBV11-2,CASSPSGANVLTF
TRBJ1-5,TRBV6-1,CASSEAGSSRPPQHF
TRBJ1-1,TRBV4-1,CASSQAPGTPNTEAFF
TRBJ2-2,TRBV2,CASSEEAIGGAGELFF
TRBJ1-5,TRBV10-2,CASSDGQRNQPQHF
TRBJ1-1,TRBV4-2,CASSQVGHRGYTEAFF
TRBJ1-6,TRBV6-1,CASSEAGGLNSPLHF
TRBJ2-5,TRBV5-1,CASSLDTWVAAETQYF
TRBJ2-2,TRBV5-1,CASSFNAGGPGELFF
TRBJ2-7,TRBV7-8,CASSPRGGPSTYEQYF
TRBJ2-7,TRBV2,CASTGLFSYEQYF
TRBJ1-1,TRBV5-5,CASNPLGQMNTEAFF
TRBJ1-1,TRBV16,CASSLFRQMNTEAFF
TRBJ1-1,TRBV9,CASSPVPRGTEAFF
TRBJ2-5,TRBV29-1,CSVGTGGWETQYF
TRBJ1-4,TRBV5-1,CASSLGTGATNEKLFF
TRBJ2-3,TRBV7-2,CASSLVGGLTDTQYF
TRBJ1-5,TRBV6-1,CASSTTETFNQPQHF
TRBJ2-1,TRBV27,CASSLIAGGANEQFF
TRBJ2-2,TRBV5-1,CASSLVGQGAGELFF